This T cell receptor beta chain stems from a study of post-analysis software for immune sequencing data. Study-wide points: Patients used about 5 TRBV segments, including TRBV5-6, TRBV5-1 and TRBV20-1, more often than controls.

V lost 4 bases and J 11 bases, leaving 20 bases between the germline ends. CDR3 length: 14 residues. Unique molecular identifiers tagged the TCR beta cDNA libraries. TCRdb used MiXCR to reprocess the PCR reads, holding one entry per CDR3 protein. This table has 150,000 to 200,000 distinct CDR3 sequences, 30% appearing once. Points on this clonotype: What it binds is not known. A much more abundant neighbour one base away suggests this may be a read error.

The sequencing input was blood. The sequence was obtained from a girl between 10 and 17 years old with multiple sclerosis. The V call is TRBV12-3 or TRBV12-4, the J call TRBJ2-5; the D gene is possibly TRBD2 (6 bases). CDR3 nucleotide sequence: TGTGCCAGCAGTTGGCCGGGGGTAACTAATGAGCAGTACTTC. Its protein is CASSWPGVTNEQYF.